This T cell receptor (beta chain) was sequenced during a study of OX40 agonist ivuxolimab in advanced cancers. Study summary: Patients were treated with ivuxolimab, an agonistic anti-OX40 (CD134) antibody. General study points: Antigen specificity of clonally expanded peripheral T cells was not established.

This clone was recorded only once. As yet, its antigen is unknown. CDR1 and CDR2 from the germline V gene are ENHRY and SYGVKD. Trimming cost V 6 bases and J 7 bases, with 15 bases left between them. This CDR3 has 14 amino acids. Assay used: immunoSEQ multiplex PCR; TCRdb lists only in-frame clones, some missing. The sample consists of roughly 25,000 clones, roughly 90% of them appearing once. Sample: CD4+ or CD8+ T cells sorted from blood, taken in a trial of the OX40 agonist ivuxolimab. The sequence was collected from an adult with an advanced solid tumor such as melanoma, head and neck, liver or kidney cancer. The V and J genes are TRBV10-3 and TRBJ1-4, with a possible D match to TRBD1 (6 bases). CDR3 loop: CAISSAQTGEKLFF. DNA for the CDR3: TGTGCCATCAGCTCCGCCCAGACAGGTGAAAAACTGTTTTTT.